The 20 T cell receptor beta chains presented below share a single source sample, sequenced in a study of blood T cell repertoires in COVID-19. Assay: immunoSEQ multiplex PCR; the TCRdb copy retains only in-frame clones and omits some. The table includes 95,000 to 110,000 clones, 85% to 90% detected once. What was sequenced was peripheral blood. The receptors were gathered from a human donor in a cohort sampled during active COVID-19.

V gene TRBV9 combines with J gene TRBJ2-7; no clear D. Deletions cut 0 bases from V and 7 bases from J, with 11 bases between. CDR1 is SGDLS and CDR2 is YYNGEE in the germline V gene. CDR3 size: 13 residues. The CDR3: CASSVGPESEQYF. The CDR3 nucleotides read TGTGCCAGCAGCGTAGGCCCAGAATCGGAGCAGTACTTC.

The chain joins TRBV6-2 or TRBV6-3 to TRBJ2-3, with 14 bases aligning to TRBD2. Germline lookup yields CDR1 MNHEY and CDR2 SVGEGT. The V and J ends lost 6 bases and 2 bases, in that order; junction bases with no gene match: 4. CDR3 size: 16 residues. CDR3 sequence (DNA): TGTGCCAGCAGCGGGACTAGCGGGGGTCACACAGATACGCAGTATTTT. It codes for CASSGTSGGHTDTQYF.

The rearrangement joins TRBV11-3 to TRBJ2-4, with D possibly matching TRBD2 (6 bases). V lost 6 bases and J 0 bases, leaving 21 bases between the germline ends. The V gene's germline CDR1 is SGHNT and CDR2 YENEEA. This CDR3 comprises 18 residues. The CDR3 nucleotides are TGTGCCAGCAGTCAAACACTAGGGGAGGCATTAGCCAAAAACATTCAGTACTTC. Amino acid sequence: CASSQTLGEALAKNIQYF.

The rearrangement links TRBV28 to TRBJ2-5, with a possible D match to TRBD2 (5 bases). Trimming left V 4 bases short and J 7 bases short, with 13 bases between. CDR1 and CDR2 (germline): MDHEN, SYDVKM. The CDR3 is 13 residues long. The CDR3, as DNA: TGTGCCAGCAGTTCCCCCCCCCTAGCGACCCAGTACTTC. Translating gives CASSSPPLATQYF.

V and J are TRBV2 and TRBJ2-2; TRBD1 matches 11 bases. J lost 8 bases, V lost 8 bases, and 7 bases had no gene match. Germline-derived CDR1 and CDR2 are SNHLY and FYNNEI. This CDR3 is built from 14 residues. CDR3: CASLGQGARGELFF. DNA of the CDR3: TGTGCCAGCCTAGGACAGGGGGCTAGGGGGGAGCTGTTTTTT.

The V gene is TRBV4-3, the J gene TRBJ2-1, with D unresolved. The CDR3 consists of 13 residues. Germline V gene lookup returns CDR1 LGHNA and CDR2 YSLEER. Trimming shortened V by 4 bases and J by 5 bases, and 9 bases separated the two germline ends. The CDR3 loop is CASSLRVHNEQFF. The CDR3, as DNA: TGCGCCAGCAGCCTGCGAGTCCACAATGAGCAGTTCTTC.

This clone was observed a single time. This CDR3 reads CASVPPPVNQPQHF. Written as DNA, the CDR3 is TGTGCTAGTGTTCCTCCCCCGGTCAATCAGCCCCAGCATTTT. The rearrangement uses TRBV12-5 and TRBJ1-5, with no clear D. With 7 bases removed from V and 3 bases from J, the gap between germline ends came to 13 bases. Germline V gives CDR1 LGHNT, CDR2 FRNRAP. This CDR3 is built from 14 residues.

The chain recombines TRBV27 with TRBJ2-1, with TRBD1 matching 8 bases. Germline trimming cut 4 bases from V and 5 bases from J; bases unmatched to any gene: 7. The V gene's germline CDR1 is MNHEY and CDR2 SMNVEV (reference sequence). This CDR3 has 15 residues. This CDR3 is CASSYGQGAHNEQFF. The CDR3 DNA follows: TGTGCCAGCAGTTACGGACAGGGTGCCCACAATGAGCAGTTCTTC.

The chain joins TRBV29-1 to TRBJ1-2; TRBD1 might be the D (6 bases). This CDR3 comprises 12 residues. Trimming removed 2 bases at V and 4 bases at J, with 8 bases between. Germline CDR1 reads SQVTM; CDR2 reads ANQGSEA. The chain's CDR3 is CSVEWTAYGYTF. Here the CDR3 DNA reads TGCAGCGTTGAATGGACAGCCTATGGCTACACCTTC.

CDR3 amino acids: CASSDRELTYEQYF. The DNA of the CDR3 is TGTGCCAGCAGTGACCGGGAGCTAACCTACGAGCAGTACTTC. This chain connects TRBV2 to TRBJ2-7; weak D call: TRBD2 (6 bases). CDR3 length: 14 amino acids. V dropped 3 bases and J dropped 2 bases, with 11 bases sitting between them. Germline V gene lookup returns CDR1 SNHLY and CDR2 FYNNEI.

This chain connects TRBV13 to TRBJ1-4; D gene uncertain. Germline loops: CDR1 PRHDT, CDR2 FYEKMQ (reference sequence). The CDR3 sequence is 15 residues long. The V end was cut by 5 bases, the J end by 6 bases, with 16 bases between. CDR3 in DNA: TGTGCCAGCAGCCGATATCGGAGGGTGGATGAAAAACTGTTTTTT. It is translated as CASSRYRRVDEKLFF.

V is TRBV7-9 and J is TRBJ2-7; TRBD1 matches at 11 bases. V was pared by 1 base and J by 3 bases, with 11 bases of the junction left unmatched. Germline V gives CDR1 SEHNR, CDR2 FQNEAQ (reference sequence). The CDR3 is 18 residues long. This CDR3 is CASSLVYLGTGGFYEQYF. The CDR3 DNA reads as TGTGCCAGCAGCTTAGTATACCTGGGGACAGGGGGTTTCTACGAGCAGTACTTC.

This chain connects TRBV2 to TRBJ1-6, with D uncertain. The CDR3 runs 13 residues. The V and J ends lost 10 bases and 9 bases respectively, with 16 bases between them. Germline CDR1 and CDR2: SNHLY and FYNNEI. CDR3 DNA: TGTGCCATCCCTAGTGCCGCCGGTTCACCCCTCCACTTT. Amino acid sequence: CAIPSAAGSPLHF. Based on the CDR3 plus reference TRBV2 and TRBJ1-6, the full variable domain is EPEVTQTPSHQVTQMGQEVILRCVPISNHLYFYWYRQILGQKVEFLVSFYNNEISEKSEIFDDQFSVERPDGSNFTLKIRSTKLEDSAMYFCAIPSAAGSPLHFGNGTRLTVT.

This clone appeared a few times. The chain carries TRBV6-2 or TRBV6-3 and TRBJ1-1; no definite D call. Trimming took off 2 bases at V and 4 bases at J, with 11 bases between the two ends. The CDR3 loop spans 14 amino acids. Per germline, CDR1 MNHEY and CDR2 SVGEGT. CDR3 DNA: TGTGCCAGCAGTTACGGGGATGGAGGCACTGAAGCTTTCTTT. This encodes CASSYGDGGTEAFF.

The chain carries TRBV28 and TRBJ2-2; 7 bases match TRBD2. Trimming cost V 2 bases and J 3 bases; bases outside gene matches: 3. Germline CDR1 is MDHEN and CDR2 is SYDVKM. The CDR3 sequence is 15 residues long. The CDR3 DNA is TGTGCCAGCAGTTTAGTCGGGGGGTACACCGGGGAGCTGTTTTTT. It translates to CASSLVGGYTGELFF.

The genes are TRBV18 and TRBJ1-5; 8 nucleotides line up with TRBD1. The CDR3 runs 14 residues. Germline loops: CDR1 KGHSH, CDR2 LQKENI. V gave up 5 bases and J gave up 6 bases; unmatched junction bases: 6. CDR3 sequence (DNA): TGTGCCAGCTCATCAGGACAGGGCGGTCAGCCCCAGCATTTT. It yields the protein CASSSGQGGQPQHF.

The rearrangement joins TRBV6-2 or TRBV6-3 to TRBJ1-5; TRBD1 is a possible D gene (5 bases). This CDR3 has 17 residues. With 2 bases removed from V and 2 bases from J, the gap between germline ends came to 16 bases. CDR1 and CDR2 from the germline V gene are MNHEY and SVGEGT. The DNA for the CDR3 is TGTGCCAGCAGTTACGGGCGGGCGGGGGGGGGCAATCAGCCCCAGCATTTT. Its protein product is CASSYGRAGGGNQPQHF.

J is TRBJ2-3 and V is TRBV19; 8 nucleotides line up with TRBD1. Looked up from germline, CDR1 is LNHDA and CDR2 is SQIVND (reference sequence). CDR3 size: 15 residues. V dropped 2 bases and J dropped 1; count of bases not matched to a gene: 2. The CDR3 region is CASSIQTGGTDTQYF. DNA for the CDR3: TGTGCCAGTAGTATACAGACAGGGGGCACAGATACGCAGTATTTT.

This chain uses TRBV12-5 with TRBJ2-3; a possible D gene is TRBD1 (6 bases). Germline V gene lookup returns CDR1 LGHNT and CDR2 FRNRAP. V lost 7 bases and J lost 6, with 14 bases in between. This CDR3 has 13 residues. Here the CDR3 reads CASVQGPEDTQYF. In nucleotides, the CDR3 is TGTGCTAGTGTCCAGGGGCCGGAGGATACGCAGTATTTT.

This chain links TRBV18 with TRBJ2-7; 9 bases line up with TRBD2. V trimming: 3 bases; J trimming: 5 bases; junction bases outside the gene matches: 8. Looked up from germline, CDR1 is KGHSH and CDR2 is LQKENI. There are 15 residues in the CDR3. The CDR3 protein is CASSPRAGGDDEQYF. The DNA of the CDR3 is TGTGCCAGCTCACCTAGAGCGGGAGGCGATGACGAGCAGTACTTC.